This T cell receptor beta chain was profiled in a study of memory CD4+ T cells and cytomegalovirus serostatus. Single viable CD3+CD4+CD8-CD45RO+ cells were sorted as the memory CD4+ T cells. Serostatus was set by detecting CMV pp150, pp28, p38, p52 IgG. Per the original methods: Out-of-frame sequences were removed, leaving 2 million to 2.5 million distinct TCRbeta sequences. Libraries were prepared by immunoSEQ multiplex PCR; TCRdb keeps only in-frame clonotypes and omits some of them. That table gives V, J and clone size, and the DNA gave D and trimming. The top ten clones hold roughly 0.71% of a sample with about 50,000 clones, about 78% of them seen once. In regard to this clone: Its specificity is unknown.

Study-wide findings and caveats: Suggested: most of the CMV-linked TCR signature lies in CD4+ memory cells.

This CDR3 is built from 18 residues. Sample: memory CD4+ T cells from blood. The rearrangement uses TRBV21-1 and TRBJ2-2; the table's D call of TRBD1 was not tested on the DNA. TRBV21-1 is given as a pseudogene. The source of this sequence is an adult in good health and CMV-seronegative. As DNA, the CDR3 is TGTGCCAGCAGCAAATGGGAAAATGGGCCAGGGGGTCCCGGGGAGCTGTTTTTT. It translates to CASSKWENGPGGPGELFF.